A selection of T cell receptor beta chains follows, all from one sample in a study of T cell responses to AZD1222 COVID-19 vaccine. TCRdb's copy holds only in-frame clones and misses some; the assay was immunoSEQ multiplex PCR. The table includes around 89,000 clones, approximately 84% detected once. This specimen was peripheral blood, taken on day 0 of AZD1222 vaccination. All receptors derive from an adult in good health. Both conserved end residues are trimmed from each CDR3. A clone size is listed for some rows: how often the clone was seen (once, few, many), or a class if it is expanded.

>TRBJ1-3|15|NA|TRBV9
ASSIERQGANGNTIY
>TRBJ1-2|14|NA|TRBV5-1
ASSPGTGLIGYGYT
>TRBJ1-6|10|NA|TRBV5-1
ASSSQNSPLH
>TRBJ1-4|11|once|TRBV5-1
ASSPDGGEKLF
>TRBJ2-7|12|NA|TRBV5-1
ASSLGITGNEQY
>TRBJ1-5|14|NA|TRBV27
ASSLRATDLWQPQH
>TRBJ1-2|12|once|TRBV19
ASSKAAGNYGYT
>TRBJ2-3|12|few|TRBV18
ASSLDRAADTQY
>TRBJ2-1|13|NA|TRBV5-6
ASSPAYGLANEQF
>TRBJ1-2|12|NA|TRBV7-9
ASSEASVNYGYT
>TRBJ2-7|13|NA|TRBV4-1
ASSQDRSGAYEQY
>TRBJ2-1|12|NA|TRBV28
ASRSGLPGHEQF
>TRBJ2-3|10|few|TRBV13
ASSLETDTQY
>TRBJ1-2|11|few|TRBV29-1
SVGQGADYGYT
>TRBJ2-2|14|NA|TRBV21-1
ASSFRGQQDGGELF
>TRBJ2-7|12|NA|TRBV6-5
ASSPTPISYEQY
>TRBJ2-2|11|NA|TRBV6-5
ASSTWATGELF
>TRBJ2-7|15|NA|TRBV5-1
ASSWTSGGVYTYEQY
>TRBJ2-7|14|NA|TRBV10-2
ASSESRRGSSYEQY
>TRBJ1-6|12|NA|TRBV6-5
ASSSGNYNSPLH
>TRBJ2-7|10|NA|TRBV2
ASSDRFHEQY
>TRBJ2-2|12|NA|TRBV11-2
ASSPGRDTGELF
>TRBJ1-2|11|NA|TRBV2
ASIAGQARGYT
>TRBJ2-5|12|NA|TRBV2
ARQERGAGETQY
>TRBJ1-3|12|NA|TRBV30
AWSDRKTGNTIY
>TRBJ1-1|14|NA|TRBV27
ASSLSAAGANTEAF
>TRBJ2-1|12|NA|TRBV7-2
ASSSSGQNNEQF
>TRBJ1-4|13|NA|TRBV5-1
ASSLNGQDNEKLF
>TRBJ2-3|12|NA|TRBV21-1
ASSKFSLGDTQY
>TRBJ1-2|12|NA|TRBV14
ASSQDTKGYGYT
>TRBJ2-3|13|NA|TRBV3-1/TRBV3-2
ASSQGWRNTDTQY